The next 3 T cell receptor beta chains were all read from a single sample in a study of blood T cell repertoires in COVID-19 (dated by TCRdb to 2020 to 2021). To prepare the library, the immunoSEQ multiplex PCR assay was applied. Imported from immuneACCESS, the table was reduced by TCRdb to in-frame sequences with V and J called. These copies leave out some clones; in studies compared against another copy, an unresolved V gene accounts for under half, and the cause of the remainder is not known. The sample table shows about 69,000 clones, and 85% to 90% are seen once. The ten largest account for 2.5% to 3% of the sample. Source material: peripheral blood. These receptors all come from an elderly man with acute or convalescent COVID-19.

J is TRBJ1-1 and V is TRBV2; 9 bases align to TRBD1. Germline V gene lookup returns CDR1 SNHLY and CDR2 FYNNEI. The ends lost 5 bases at V and 4 bases at J; junction bases unmatched: 2. The CDR3 sequence is 13 residues long. The CDR3 region is CASSLGQGTEAFF. The CDR3 DNA reads TGTGCCAGCAGTCTGGGACAGGGCACTGAAGCTTTCTTT.

The chain carries TRBV19 and TRBJ2-1, with TRBD2 as a possible D gene (5 bases). This CDR3 is built from 15 residues. Germline values: CDR1 LNHDA, CDR2 SQIVND (reference sequence). V was shortened by 9 bases and J by 0 bases, with 15 bases between the two germline ends. The CDR3 nucleotides read TGTGCCAGCGAGGGAGCGGCGAGCTCCTACAATGAGCAGTTCTTC. It codes for CASEGAASSYNEQFF.

This clone showed up just once. V is TRBV5-4 and J is TRBJ2-1; 7 bases are a match to TRBD1. This CDR3 comprises 16 residues. V lost 2 bases, J lost 5 bases, and 10 bases stayed unmatched. Germline V lookup: CDR1 SGHNT, CDR2 YYREEE (reference sequence). CDR3 DNA sequence: TGTGCCAGCAGCTTCGTTCGGACAGGACAGAACAATGAGCAGTTCTTC. This gives the protein CASSFVRTGQNNEQFF.